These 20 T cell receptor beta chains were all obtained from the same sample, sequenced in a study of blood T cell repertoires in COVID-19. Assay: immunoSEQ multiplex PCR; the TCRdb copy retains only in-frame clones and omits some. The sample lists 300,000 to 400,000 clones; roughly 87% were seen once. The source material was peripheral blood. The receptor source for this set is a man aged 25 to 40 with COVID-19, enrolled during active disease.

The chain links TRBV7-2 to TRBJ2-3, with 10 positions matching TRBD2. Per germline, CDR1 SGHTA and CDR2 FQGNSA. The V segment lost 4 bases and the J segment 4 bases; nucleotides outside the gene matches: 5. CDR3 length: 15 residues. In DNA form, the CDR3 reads TGTGCCAGCAGCTATAGACTAGCGGGTGCAGATACGCAGTATTTT. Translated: CASSYRLAGADTQYF.

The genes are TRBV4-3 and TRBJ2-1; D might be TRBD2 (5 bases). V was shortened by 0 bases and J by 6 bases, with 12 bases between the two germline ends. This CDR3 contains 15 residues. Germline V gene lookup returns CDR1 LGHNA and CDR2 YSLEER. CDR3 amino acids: CASSQDIASPNEQFF. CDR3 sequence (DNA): TGCGCCAGCAGCCAAGATATCGCTAGCCCCAATGAGCAGTTCTTC.

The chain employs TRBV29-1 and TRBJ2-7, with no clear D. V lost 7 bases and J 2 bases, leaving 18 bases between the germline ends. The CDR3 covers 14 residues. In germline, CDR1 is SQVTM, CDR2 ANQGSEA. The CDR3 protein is CSAGWSGAPYEQYF. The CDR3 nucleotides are TGCAGCGCTGGCTGGTCCGGAGCACCCTACGAGCAGTACTTC.

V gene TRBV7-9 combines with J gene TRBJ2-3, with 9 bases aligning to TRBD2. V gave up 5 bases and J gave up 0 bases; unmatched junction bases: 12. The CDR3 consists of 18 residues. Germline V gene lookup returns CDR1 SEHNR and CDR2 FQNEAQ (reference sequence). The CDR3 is CASSLGLARLTSTDTQYF. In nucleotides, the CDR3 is TGTGCCAGCAGCCTAGGACTAGCGAGACTCACTAGCACAGATACGCAGTATTTT.

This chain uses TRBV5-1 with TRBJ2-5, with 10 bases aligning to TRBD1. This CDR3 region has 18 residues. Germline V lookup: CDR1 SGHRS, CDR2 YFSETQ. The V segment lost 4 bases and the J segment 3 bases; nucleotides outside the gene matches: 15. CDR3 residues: CASSPDRGRVPSKETQYF. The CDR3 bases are TGCGCCAGCAGCCCCGACAGGGGGCGCGTCCCGAGTAAAGAGACCCAGTACTTC. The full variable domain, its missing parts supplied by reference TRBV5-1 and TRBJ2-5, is KAGVTQTPRYLIKTRGQQVTLSCSPISGHRSVSWYQQTPGQGLQFLFEYFSETQRNKGNFPGRFSGRQFSNSRSEMNVSTLELGDSALYLCASSPDRGRVPSKETQYFGPGTRLLVL.

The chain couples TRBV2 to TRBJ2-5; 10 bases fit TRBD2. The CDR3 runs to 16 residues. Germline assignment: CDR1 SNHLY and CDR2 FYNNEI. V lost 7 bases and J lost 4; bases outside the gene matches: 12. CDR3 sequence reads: CASKRSSGSPAETQYF. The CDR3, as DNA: TGTGCCAGCAAACGCTCTAGCGGGAGTCCCGCAGAGACCCAGTACTTC.

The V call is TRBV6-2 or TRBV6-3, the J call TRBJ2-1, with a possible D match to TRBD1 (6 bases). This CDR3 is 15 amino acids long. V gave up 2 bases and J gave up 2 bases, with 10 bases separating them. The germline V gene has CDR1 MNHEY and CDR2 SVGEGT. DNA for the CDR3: TGTGCCAGCAGTTACAACAGGGTGACCTACAATGAGCAGTTCTTC. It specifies CASSYNRVTYNEQFF.

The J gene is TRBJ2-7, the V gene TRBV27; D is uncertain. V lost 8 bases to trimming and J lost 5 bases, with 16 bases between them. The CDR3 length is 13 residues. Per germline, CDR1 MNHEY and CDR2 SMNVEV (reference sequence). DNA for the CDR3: TGTGCCAGCCGTATCCTCGACACCCACGAGCAGTACTTC. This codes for CASRILDTHEQYF.

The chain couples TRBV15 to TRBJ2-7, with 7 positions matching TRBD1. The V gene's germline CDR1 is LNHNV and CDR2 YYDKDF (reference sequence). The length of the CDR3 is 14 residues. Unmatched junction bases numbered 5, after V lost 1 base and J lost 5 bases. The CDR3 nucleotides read TGTGCCACCAGCAGAGGACAGGGTCTGGACGAGCAGTACTTC. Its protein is CATSRGQGLDEQYF.

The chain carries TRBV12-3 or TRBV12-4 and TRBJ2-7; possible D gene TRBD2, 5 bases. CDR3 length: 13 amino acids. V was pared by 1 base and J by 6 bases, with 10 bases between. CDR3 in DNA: TGTGCCAGCAGTTTAGGAGGGCCCGTCGAGCAGTACTTC. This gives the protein CASSLGGPVEQYF.

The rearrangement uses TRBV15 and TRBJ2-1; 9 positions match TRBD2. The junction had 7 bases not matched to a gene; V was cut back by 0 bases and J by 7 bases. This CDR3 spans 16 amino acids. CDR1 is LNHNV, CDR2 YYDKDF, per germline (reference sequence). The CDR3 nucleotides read TGTGCCACCAGCAGAGATCCGGGCGGGAGGGCTAATGAGCAGTTCTTC. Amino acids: CATSRDPGGRANEQFF.

In nucleotides, the CDR3 is TGTGCCAGCAGGACTGAGGGACAGGGATTAGACGAGCAGTACTTC. Translation: CASRTEGQGLDEQYF. The genes are TRBV28 and TRBJ2-7, with 9 bases fitting TRBD1. The CDR3 consists of 15 residues. The V gene's germline CDR1 is MDHEN and CDR2 SYDVKM. With V trimmed by 6 bases and J by 5 bases, 11 bases remained unmatched.

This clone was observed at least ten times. CDR3 protein: CASSFPGTGWDYGYTF. For the CDR3, the DNA is TGTGCCAGCAGCTTTCCCGGGACAGGGTGGGACTATGGCTACACCTTC. The chain links TRBV7-2 to TRBJ1-2; TRBD1 aligns across 9 bases. The CDR3 contains 16 residues. V was pared by 3 bases and J by 3 bases, with 8 bases of the junction left unmatched. Germline V lookup: CDR1 SGHTA, CDR2 FQGNSA.

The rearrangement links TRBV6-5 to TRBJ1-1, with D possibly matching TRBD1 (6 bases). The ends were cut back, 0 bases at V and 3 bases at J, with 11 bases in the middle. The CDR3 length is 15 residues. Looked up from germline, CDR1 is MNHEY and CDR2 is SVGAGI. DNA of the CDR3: TGTGCCAGCAGTTACTCGATTGGGGGCCACACTGAAGCTTTCTTT. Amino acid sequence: CASSYSIGGHTEAFF.

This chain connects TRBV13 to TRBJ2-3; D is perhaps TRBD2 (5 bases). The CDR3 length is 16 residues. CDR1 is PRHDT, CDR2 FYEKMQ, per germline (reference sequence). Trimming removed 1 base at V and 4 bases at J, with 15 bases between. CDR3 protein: CASSLVGGPSPDTQYF. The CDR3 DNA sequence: TGTGCCAGCAGCTTAGTTGGCGGGCCCAGCCCAGATACGCAGTATTTT.

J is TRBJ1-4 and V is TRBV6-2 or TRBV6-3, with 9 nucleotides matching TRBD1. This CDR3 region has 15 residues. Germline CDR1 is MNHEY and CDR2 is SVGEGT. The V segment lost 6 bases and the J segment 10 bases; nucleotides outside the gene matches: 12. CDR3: CASSNSGQGSVKLFF. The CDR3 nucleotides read TGTGCCAGCAGCAATTCCGGACAGGGGAGTGTAAAACTGTTTTTT.

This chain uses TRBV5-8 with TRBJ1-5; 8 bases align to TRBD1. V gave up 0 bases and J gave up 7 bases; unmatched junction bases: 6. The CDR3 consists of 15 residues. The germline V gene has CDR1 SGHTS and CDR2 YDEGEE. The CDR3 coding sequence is TGTGCCAGCAGCTTGGAAACCAGGGGGCAGCAGCCCCAGCATTTT. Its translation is CASSLETRGQQPQHF.

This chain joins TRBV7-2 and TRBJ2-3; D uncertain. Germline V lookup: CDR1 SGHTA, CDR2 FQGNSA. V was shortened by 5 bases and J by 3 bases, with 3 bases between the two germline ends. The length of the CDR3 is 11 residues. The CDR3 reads CASSPTDTQYF. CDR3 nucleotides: TGTGCCAGCAGCCCGACAGATACGCAGTATTTT.

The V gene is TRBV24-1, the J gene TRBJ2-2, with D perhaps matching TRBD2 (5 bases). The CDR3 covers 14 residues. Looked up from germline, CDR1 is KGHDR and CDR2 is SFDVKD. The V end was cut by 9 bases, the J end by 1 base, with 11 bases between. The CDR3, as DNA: TGTGCCACCGGAGGACGGCTGAACACCGGGGAGCTGTTTTTT. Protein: CATGGRLNTGELFF.

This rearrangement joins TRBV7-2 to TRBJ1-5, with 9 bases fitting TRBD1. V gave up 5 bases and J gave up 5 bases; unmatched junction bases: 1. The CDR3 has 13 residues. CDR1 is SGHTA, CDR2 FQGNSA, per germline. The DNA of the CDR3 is TGTGCCAGCAGCCGACAGGGGGATCAGCCCCAGCATTTT. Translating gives CASSRQGDQPQHF.